This section outlines one T cell receptor beta chain sequence together with its context. Its antigen is unknown. The data belong to a study of blood T cells in healthy people across ages. Study-wide findings and caveats: Both higher diversity and more naive CD4+ cells marked long-lived donors when set against aged donors. Per-million-T-cell TCR beta diversity fell roughly linearly with age.

Germline lookup yields CDR1 MDHEN and CDR2 SYDVKM. V dropped 6 bases and J dropped 0 bases, with 18 bases sitting between them. The CDR3 sequence is 17 residues long. A sample-barcoded 5' primer and a J-beta primer mix were used in a second PCR of roughly 6 to 11 cycles. Every molecule of cDNA carried a tag from a template-switch adaptor with 12 random nucleotides. Each CDR3 protein gets one entry after TCRdb re-called the 5' RACE reads with MiXCR. The sample has roughly 1,700,000 distinct CDR3 sequences, 25% to 30% seen once. There were at least 5.5 micrograms of total RNA extracted from every sample.

This receptor was taken from a woman in her twenties or thirties in good health. V is TRBV28 and J is TRBJ1-3; D is perhaps TRBD1 (5 bases). The material sequenced was blood. CDR3 protein: CASRQVEGTRSGNTIYF. CDR3 in DNA: TGTGCCAGCAGACAGGTCGAAGGGACCCGCTCTGGAAACACCATATATTTT.